This record looks at one TCR beta chain sequence and its context. The repertoire was sequenced with immunoSEQ multiplex PCR; TCRdb's copy has only in-frame clones and lacks some. In the table there are 50,000 to 60,000 clones, approximately 78% of which are singletons. The germline V gene encodes CDR1 KGHSH and CDR2 LQKENI. The CDR3 length is 15 residues. With 3 bases clipped from V and 3 bases from J, the junction kept 8 bases outside the gene matches. The entry originates in a study of blood T cell repertoires in COVID-19. Overall study context: The samples span acute and convalescent COVID-19 from the United States, Italy and Spain. T cells, B-cell-depleted T cells, or PBMCs supplied cDNA or gDNA.

The chain recombines TRBV18 with TRBJ2-7; 7 bases are a match to TRBD1. The sample consisted of peripheral blood. The origin of this receptor is a human donor in a cohort sampled during active or convalescent COVID-19. Written as DNA, the CDR3 is TGTGCCAGCTCACCTGTCGCGGCAGGGGGCTACGAGCAGTACTTC. Encoded protein: CASSPVAAGGYEQYF.